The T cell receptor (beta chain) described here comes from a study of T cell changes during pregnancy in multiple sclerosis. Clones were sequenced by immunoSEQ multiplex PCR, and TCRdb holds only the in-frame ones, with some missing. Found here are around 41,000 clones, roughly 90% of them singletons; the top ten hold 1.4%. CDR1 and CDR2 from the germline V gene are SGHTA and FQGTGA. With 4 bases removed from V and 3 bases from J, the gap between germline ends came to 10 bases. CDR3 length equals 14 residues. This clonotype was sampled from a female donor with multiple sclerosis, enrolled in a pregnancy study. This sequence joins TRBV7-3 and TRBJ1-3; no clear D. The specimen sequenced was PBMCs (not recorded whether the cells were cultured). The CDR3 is CASSSNAGGNTIYF. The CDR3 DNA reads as TGTGCCAGCAGCTCCAATGCCGGTGGAAACACCATATATTTT.